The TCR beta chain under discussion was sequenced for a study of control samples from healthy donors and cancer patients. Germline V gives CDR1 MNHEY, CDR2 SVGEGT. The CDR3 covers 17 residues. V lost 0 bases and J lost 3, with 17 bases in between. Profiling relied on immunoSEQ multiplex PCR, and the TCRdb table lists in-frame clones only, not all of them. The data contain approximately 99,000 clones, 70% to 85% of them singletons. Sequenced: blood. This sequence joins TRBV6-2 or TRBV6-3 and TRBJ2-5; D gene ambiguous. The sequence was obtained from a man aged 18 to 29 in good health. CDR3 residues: CASSYSSGRYLEETQYF. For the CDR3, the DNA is TGTGCCAGCAGTTACTCCTCCGGCCGATACCTGGAAGAGACCCAGTACTTC.